This T cell receptor beta chain was observed in a study of shared clonotypes between healthy human individuals. The deep-level immunoSEQ assay was used. It was across several immunoSEQ plates that each subset's genomic DNA was evenly split. Assay: immunoSEQ multiplex PCR; the TCRdb copy retains only in-frame clones and omits some. The sample includes under 600,000 clones, 60% to 80% of them seen just once. The study used 83 million or so PBMCs per unsorted sample for genomic DNA. Sequenced material: PBMCs. This clonotype was obtained from a middle-aged woman in good health. Some clones in this sample may be carry-over from other donors' samples.

The CDR3 nucleotides are TGTGCCAGCAGCCAAGTAGGAGGGAGACTGTCCAATGAGCAGTTCTTC. This encodes CASSQVGGRLSNEQFF. The gene calls are TRBV4-2 and TRBJ2-1, with a weak D call TRBD2 (6 bases). The V end was cut by 1 base, the J end by 6 bases, with 16 bases between. Per germline, CDR1 LGHNA and CDR2 YNFKEQ. There are 16 residues in the CDR3.